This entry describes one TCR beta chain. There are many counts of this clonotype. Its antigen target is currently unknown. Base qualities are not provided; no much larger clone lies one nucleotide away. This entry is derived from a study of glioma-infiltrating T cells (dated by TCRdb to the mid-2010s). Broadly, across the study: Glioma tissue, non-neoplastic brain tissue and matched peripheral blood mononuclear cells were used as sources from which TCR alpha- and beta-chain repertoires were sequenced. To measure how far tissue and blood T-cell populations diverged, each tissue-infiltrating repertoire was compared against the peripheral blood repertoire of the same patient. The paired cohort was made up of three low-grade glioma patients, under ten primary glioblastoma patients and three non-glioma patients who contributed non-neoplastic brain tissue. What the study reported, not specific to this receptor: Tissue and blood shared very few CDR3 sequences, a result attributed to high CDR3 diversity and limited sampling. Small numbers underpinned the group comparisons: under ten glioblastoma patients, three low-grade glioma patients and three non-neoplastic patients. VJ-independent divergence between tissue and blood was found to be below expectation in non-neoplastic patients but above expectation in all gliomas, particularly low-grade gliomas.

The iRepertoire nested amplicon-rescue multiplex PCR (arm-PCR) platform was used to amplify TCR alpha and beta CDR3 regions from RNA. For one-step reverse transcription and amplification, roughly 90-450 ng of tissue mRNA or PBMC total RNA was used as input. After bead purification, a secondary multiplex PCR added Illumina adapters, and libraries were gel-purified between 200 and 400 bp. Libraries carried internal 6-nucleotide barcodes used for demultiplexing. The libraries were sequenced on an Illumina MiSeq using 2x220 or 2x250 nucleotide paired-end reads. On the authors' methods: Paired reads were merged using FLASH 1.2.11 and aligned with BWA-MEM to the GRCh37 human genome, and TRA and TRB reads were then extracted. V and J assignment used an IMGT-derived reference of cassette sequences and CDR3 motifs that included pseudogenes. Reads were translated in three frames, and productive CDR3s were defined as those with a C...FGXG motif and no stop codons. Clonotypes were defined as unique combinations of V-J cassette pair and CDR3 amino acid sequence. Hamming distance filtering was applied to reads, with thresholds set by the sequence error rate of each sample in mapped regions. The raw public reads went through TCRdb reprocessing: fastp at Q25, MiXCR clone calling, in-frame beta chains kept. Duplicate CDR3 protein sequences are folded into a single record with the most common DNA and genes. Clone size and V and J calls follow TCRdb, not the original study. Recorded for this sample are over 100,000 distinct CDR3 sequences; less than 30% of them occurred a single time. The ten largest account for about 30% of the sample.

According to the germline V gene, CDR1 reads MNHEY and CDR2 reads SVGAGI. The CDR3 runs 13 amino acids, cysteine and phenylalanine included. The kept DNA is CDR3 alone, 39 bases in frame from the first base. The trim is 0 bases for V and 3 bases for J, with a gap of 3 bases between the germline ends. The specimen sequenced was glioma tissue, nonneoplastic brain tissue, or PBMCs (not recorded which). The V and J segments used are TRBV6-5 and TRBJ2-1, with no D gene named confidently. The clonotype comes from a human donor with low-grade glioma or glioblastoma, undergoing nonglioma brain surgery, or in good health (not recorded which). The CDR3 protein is CASSYSYYNEQFF. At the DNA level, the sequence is TGTGCCAGCAGTTACTCTTACTACAATGAGCAGTTCTTC.